This T cell receptor beta chain was sequenced during a study of CD8 T cells in ankylosing spondylitis (TCRdb year 2017). Context from the whole study: T cell receptor beta repertoires were profiled in healthy donors and ankylosing spondylitis patients so that disease-linked TCR variants could be found. In total, the full study cohort was made up of roughly 110 healthy donors and more than 20 ankylosing spondylitis patients. Samples of peripheral blood were taken, and for ankylosing spondylitis patients, synovial fluid was collected as well.

Comments on this clonotype: Its antigen specificity is not known. Per-nucleotide qualities are absent, and no much larger clonotype sits a single base away.

The full study reports these points: The disease-linked clones showed a CD8+ phenotype and occurred at relatively low frequencies in peripheral blood. According to the report, matched synovial fluid samples from ankylosing spondylitis patients were significantly enriched for the disease-linked clones. Blood from ankylosing spondylitis patients appeared to be characterized by a TCR beta motif made up of several highly homologous amino acid variants. Some TCR beta motif variants had previously been reported in synovial fluid and blood of reactive arthritis patients, which suggested common disease-initiation mechanisms.

Sequencing relied on an Illumina HiSeq 2500. TCR beta libraries were prepared by quantitative 5'-RACE with molecular barcodes. The study's own analysis went as follows. To identify disease-linked TCR variants, a new computational method was used, one built on a probabilistic model of VDJ rearrangement. TCRdb ran its own pipeline on the public reads, namely fastp trimming at Q25 and MiXCR clone calling, and kept in-frame beta chains. One record per CDR3 amino acid sequence lists the most common genes and DNA. TCRdb's processing, not the study's, gives the V and J calls here. The sample has fewer than 450,000 distinct CDR3 sequences on record, about a sixth of them singletons. The leading ten clones occupy just over 1% of the sample. The CDR3 spans 17 residues, from the cysteine through the phenylalanine. The kept DNA is CDR3 alone, 51 bases in frame from the first base. Per the germline V gene, MGHRA is the CDR1 and YSYEKL is the CDR2. Trimming takes 3 bases off V and 1 base off J; junction bases not matched to a gene: 5.

Recombination joined TRBV4-1 with TRBJ1-4, with 10 bases in between that match TRBD1. The sequencing input was blood, either unsorted or a sorted T cell fraction (not recorded which). The receptor's source is a male donor with ankylosing spondylitis. The nucleotide sequence is given as TGCGCCAGCAGCCAGACAGGGGGCGCGGTAACTAATGAAAAACTGTTTTTT. Its coded protein is CASSQTGGAVTNEKLFF.